This TCR beta chain was captured by sequencing in a study of early T cells in non-severe SARS-CoV-2 infection. The wider study: Sequenced bulk RNA came from whole blood that was unsorted, and chains were unpaired.

Each CDR3 protein is one row after TCRdb ran MiXCR on the 5' RACE reads. The data show about 64,000 distinct CDR3 sequences, less than 15% seen once. This clonotype was observed a few times. Between the trimmed V and J ends, which lost 6 bases and 10 bases, there was a span of 10 bases. This CDR3 is 11 amino acids long. This chain links TRBV12-3 or TRBV12-4 with TRBJ2-1; TRBD1 might be the D (6 bases). Sequences were obtained from whole blood. The sequence came from an adult who was a healthcare worker with PCR-confirmed SARS-CoV-2 infection or an uninfected control (not recorded which). The DNA of the CDR3 is TGTGCCAGCAGGGAGAGGGGGGAGCAGTTCTTC. Amino acid sequence: CASRERGEQFF.